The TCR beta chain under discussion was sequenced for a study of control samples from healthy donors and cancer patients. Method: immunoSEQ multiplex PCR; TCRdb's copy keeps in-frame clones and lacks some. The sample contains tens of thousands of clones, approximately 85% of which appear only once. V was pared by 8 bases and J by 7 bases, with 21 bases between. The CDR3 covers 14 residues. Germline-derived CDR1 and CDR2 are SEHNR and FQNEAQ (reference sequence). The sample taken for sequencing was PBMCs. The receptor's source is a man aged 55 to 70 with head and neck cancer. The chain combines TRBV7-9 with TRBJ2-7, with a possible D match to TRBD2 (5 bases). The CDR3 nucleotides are TGTGCCAGCGAACCGGTTGTCGGGGAAACGGAGCAGTACTTC. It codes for CASEPVVGETEQYF.